This T cell receptor beta chain comes out of a study of blood T cells in healthy people across ages. Combining a sample-barcoded 5' primer with a J-beta primer mix, a second PCR ran for about 7 to 11 cycles. TCRdb used MiXCR to reprocess the 5' RACE reads, holding one entry per CDR3 protein. Of 1 million or so distinct CDR3 sequences in the sample, approximately 26% were seen once. Germline V CDR1 and CDR2: MGHRA, YSYEKL. This CDR3 contains 15 residues. Trimming stripped 2 bases from V and 0 bases from J, with 10 bases between. This same sample was also taken into another study, of T cells of mothers and their children.

The specimen sequenced was blood. The sequence was obtained from a girl aged 2 to 9 in good health. The rearrangement joins TRBV4-1 to TRBJ2-5; D not resolved. CDR3 in DNA: TGCGCCAGCAGCCAAAAGATACAGAACCAAGAGACCCAGTACTTC. This translates into CASSQKIQNQETQYF.